These 19 T cell receptor beta chains were all obtained from the same sample, sequenced in a study of T-cell reconstitution after alpha-beta-depleted transplantation in children. Preparation of the TCRbeta library used unique molecular identifiers. TCRdb redid the calling of the PCR reads with MiXCR, one entry per CDR3 protein. The sample shows 500,000 to 600,000 distinct CDR3 sequences, 30% to 35% of them seen only once. Sequenced here: PBMCs from the stem cell graft donor, sampled from the stem cell graft. These receptors were collected from a human donor who donated a stem cell graft to a child with aplastic anemia.

This rearrangement joins TRBV9 to TRBJ2-1, with TRBD2 identical over 9 bases. CDR3 length: 14 amino acids. Germline assignment: CDR1 SGDLS and CDR2 YYNGEE. V shed 4 bases, J shed 8 bases, and the junction held 7 bases outside the gene matches. The CDR3 sequence: CASSPGTSSDEQFF. CDR3 nucleotide sequence: TGTGCCAGCAGCCCGGGGACTAGCAGCGATGAGCAGTTCTTC.

This clonotype has a single count. This chain joins TRBV21-1 and TRBJ2-1. TRBV21-1 is designated a pseudogene. The length of the CDR3 is 12 residues. The CDR3 region is CASSKLLCEQFF. The CDR3 nucleotides read TGTGCCAGCAGCAAATTGCTTTGTGAGCAGTTCTTC.

The J gene is TRBJ2-7, the V gene TRBV5-6; D tentatively fits TRBD1 or TRBD2 (5 bases each). The germline gives CDR1 SGHDT, CDR2 YYEEEE. The V gene lost 2 bases and the J gene lost 3 bases, with 12 bases spanning the gap. The CDR3 has 14 amino acids. The CDR3 DNA follows: TGTGCCAGCAGCTTTCCCCAGGGAGACTACGAGCAGTACTTC. Translation gives CASSFPQGDYEQYF.

This chain uses TRBV12-5 with TRBJ2-3; D assignment may be TRBD1 or TRBD2 (5 bases each). CDR3 length: 16 amino acids. V was clipped by 6 bases and J by 8 bases, with 24 bases between them. Germline CDR1 LGHNT, CDR2 FRNRAP. DNA for the CDR3: TGTGCTAGTGGGCCCGGGGCCGGCGGCTCCGGTGTTACGCAGTATTTT. This codes for CASGPGAGGSGVTQYF.

This chain uses TRBV27 with TRBJ2-1, with 7 bases matching TRBD2. This CDR3 comprises 15 residues. Germline CDR1 is MNHEY and CDR2 is SMNVEV (reference sequence). V lost 7 bases, J lost 1 base, and 7 bases stayed unmatched. CDR3 in DNA: TGTGCCAGCACCTCGTCTAGCGGTTCCTACAATGAGCAGTTCTTC. This encodes CASTSSSGSYNEQFF.

In its sample, this clonotype was seen a few times. The chain combines TRBV11-3 with TRBJ2-3, with 8 bases fitting TRBD2. The CDR3 loop spans 14 amino acids. CDR1 is SGHNT and CDR2 is YENEEA in the germline V gene. With V trimmed by 5 bases and J by 4 bases, 5 bases remained unmatched. For the CDR3, the DNA is TGTGCCAGCAGCCCGGGACTAGTGGCAGATACGCAGTATTTT. This codes for CASSPGLVADTQYF.

V gene TRBV29-1 combines with J gene TRBJ2-1, with 8 bases identical to TRBD1. V lost 7 bases to trimming and J lost 10 bases; unmatched junction nucleotides: 21. Germline V gene data show CDR1 as SQVTM and CDR2 as ANQGSEA. The CDR3 loop spans 16 amino acids. The CDR3, as DNA: TGCAGCGCATGGACAGGGTACTTAAGGGGTAATCGAGAGCAGTTCTTC. Amino acid sequence: CSAWTGYLRGNREQFF.

The gene calls are TRBV12-3 or TRBV12-4 and TRBJ1-5, with D tentatively TRBD1 (6 bases). V lost 5 bases, J lost 2 bases, and 7 bases lay in between. The CDR3 covers 13 residues. The CDR3 spells CASSRGGNQPQHF. The CDR3 nucleotides read TGTGCCAGCAGTAGGGGGGGCAATCAGCCCCAGCATTTT.

The genes are TRBV5-1 and TRBJ2-6; either TRBD1 or TRBD2 may fit D (5 bases each). This CDR3 has 17 residues. Trimming removed 0 bases at V and 3 bases at J, with 13 bases between. Germline V CDR1 and CDR2: SGHRS, YFSETQ. CDR3 DNA: TGCGCCAGCAGCTTGGAATTTAGGGGACGTGGGGCCAACGTCCTGACTTTC. Protein: CASSLEFRGRGANVLTF. Based on the CDR3 plus reference TRBV5-1 and TRBJ2-6, the full variable domain is KAGVTQTPRYLIKTRGQQVTLSCSPISGHRSVSWYQQTPGQGLQFLFEYFSETQRNKGNFPGRFSGRQFSNSRSEMNVSTLELGDSALYLCASSLEFRGRGANVLTFGAGSRLTVL.

The V gene is TRBV12-3 or TRBV12-4, the J gene TRBJ1-2; 7 nucleotides align to TRBD1. The CDR3 runs to 13 residues. The ends lost 4 bases at V and 7 bases at J; junction bases unmatched: 6. Here the CDR3 reads CASSSDRVSGYTF. The DNA of the CDR3 is TGTGCCAGCAGTTCCGACAGGGTCTCTGGCTACACCTTC.

The rearrangement joins TRBV6-2 or TRBV6-3 to TRBJ2-1, with D possibly being TRBD1 (5 bases). The length of the CDR3 is 17 residues. Germline V gene sequence: CDR1 MNHEY, CDR2 SVGEGT. V lost 7 bases and J 0 bases, leaving 19 bases between the germline ends. The CDR3 DNA reads as TGTGCCAGCAACCCCGGTGGGGCGGAGAGCTCCTACAATGAGCAGTTCTTC. This translates into CASNPGGAESSYNEQFF.

This clonotype was counted between two and nine times. The genes are TRBV20-1 and TRBJ2-6; D is unresolved. Germline values: CDR1 DFQATT, CDR2 SNEGSKA (reference sequence). The CDR3 extends over 15 amino acids. V was shortened by 2 bases and J by 0 bases, with 8 bases between the two germline ends. CDR3 nucleotides: TGCAGTGCTAGAAATCTTATCTCTGGGGCCAACGTCCTGACTTTC. Translation: CSARNLISGANVLTF.

This clonotype was recorded a few times. The gene calls are TRBV6-2 or TRBV6-3 and TRBJ1-5; D is uncertain. The CDR3 is made up of 12 amino acids. The V gene lost 3 bases and the J gene lost 7 bases, with 7 bases spanning the gap. The germline gives CDR1 MNHEY, CDR2 SVGEGT. The chain's CDR3 is CASSYPGQPQHF. The CDR3, as DNA: TGTGCCAGCAGTTATCCCGGACAGCCCCAGCATTTT.

The V call is TRBV9, the J call TRBJ2-2; 10 positions agree with TRBD2. The CDR3 runs to 16 residues. V lost 4 bases, J lost 4 bases, and 7 bases stayed unmatched. Looked up from germline, CDR1 is SGDLS and CDR2 is YYNGEE. The CDR3 nucleotides are TGTGCCAGCAGCCCACGGACTAGCGGAGTCACCGGGGAGCTGTTTTTT. Amino acids: CASSPRTSGVTGELFF.

In this sample, this clonotype turned up once. The chain joins TRBV11-3 to TRBJ2-1, with 7 bases fitting TRBD2. J gave up 7 bases and V 6 bases, and 9 bases lay outside the gene matches. This CDR3 is 14 amino acids long. CDR1 and CDR2 from the germline V gene are SGHNT and YENEEA. The chain's CDR3 is CASSPTPGGNEQFF. CDR3 nucleotide sequence: TGTGCCAGCAGTCCCACCCCCGGGGGGAATGAGCAGTTCTTC.

This clonotype was observed a handful of times. The rearrangement uses TRBV11-2 and TRBJ1-2; a weak D match, TRBD1 (6 bases). This CDR3 has 14 amino acids. The germline V and J ends were trimmed by 5 bases and 6 bases, with 16 bases remaining between them. CDR1 and CDR2 (germline): SGHAT, FQNNGV. DNA of the CDR3: TGTGCCAGCAGCCAATCCCCGGGACAAGATGGCTACACCTTC. Its protein is CASSQSPGQDGYTF.

This clonotype was observed a handful of times. The CDR3 loop is CASSSLAGGTNEQYF. CDR3 coding DNA: TGTGCCAGCAGCTCGCTAGCGGGAGGGACTAACGAGCAGTACTTC. The chain carries TRBV7-2 and TRBJ2-7; the match to TRBD2 covers 12 bases. This CDR3 is 15 amino acids long. V lost 4 bases, J lost 5 bases, and 6 bases stayed unmatched. Germline lookup yields CDR1 SGHTA and CDR2 FQGNSA.

This clonotype was found many times. The rearrangement links TRBV29-1 to TRBJ1-2, with TRBD1 matching 8 bases. V dropped 6 bases and J dropped 6; count of bases not matched to a gene: 9. Per germline, CDR1 SQVTM and CDR2 ANQGSEA. The CDR3 has 13 residues. The CDR3 DNA sequence: TGCAGCGTGTCCCCCGGGACAGGAGATGGCTACACCTTC. Amino acids: CSVSPGTGDGYTF.

The CDR3, as DNA: TGTGCCAGCAGCACAAGAGACAGGAGACTCACAGATACGCAGTATTTT. This translates into CASSTRDRRLTDTQYF. V usage is TRBV13 and J usage is TRBJ2-3, with D tentatively TRBD1 (6 bases). CDR1 is PRHDT and CDR2 is FYEKMQ in the germline V gene (reference sequence). The V end was cut by 5 bases, the J end by 2 bases, with 17 bases between. The CDR3 contains 16 residues.